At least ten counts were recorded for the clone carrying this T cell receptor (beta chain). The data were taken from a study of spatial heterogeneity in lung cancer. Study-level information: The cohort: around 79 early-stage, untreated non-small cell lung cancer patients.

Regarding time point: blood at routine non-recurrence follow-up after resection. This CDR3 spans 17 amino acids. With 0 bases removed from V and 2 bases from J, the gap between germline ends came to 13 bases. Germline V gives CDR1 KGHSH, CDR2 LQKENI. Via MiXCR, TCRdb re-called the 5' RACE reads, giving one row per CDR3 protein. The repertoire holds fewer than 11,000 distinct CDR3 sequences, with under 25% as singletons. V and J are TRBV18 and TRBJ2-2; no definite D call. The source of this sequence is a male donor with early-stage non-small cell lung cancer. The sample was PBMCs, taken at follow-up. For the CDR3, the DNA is TGTGCCAGCTCACCACCGTCACAGAGAAGAAACACCGGGGAGCTGTTTTTT. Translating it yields CASSPPSQRRNTGELFF.